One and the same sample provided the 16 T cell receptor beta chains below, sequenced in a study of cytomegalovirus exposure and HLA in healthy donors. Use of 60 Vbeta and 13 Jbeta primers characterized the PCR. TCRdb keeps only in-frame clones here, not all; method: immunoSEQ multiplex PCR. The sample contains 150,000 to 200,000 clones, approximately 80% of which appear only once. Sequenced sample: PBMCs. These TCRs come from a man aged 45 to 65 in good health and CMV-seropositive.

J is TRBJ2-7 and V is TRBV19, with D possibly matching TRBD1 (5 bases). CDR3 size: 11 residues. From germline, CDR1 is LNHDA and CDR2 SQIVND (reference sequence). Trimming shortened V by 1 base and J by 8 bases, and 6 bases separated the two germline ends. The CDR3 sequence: CASSIAGKQYF. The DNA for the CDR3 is TGTGCCAGTAGTATAGCAGGGAAGCAGTACTTC.

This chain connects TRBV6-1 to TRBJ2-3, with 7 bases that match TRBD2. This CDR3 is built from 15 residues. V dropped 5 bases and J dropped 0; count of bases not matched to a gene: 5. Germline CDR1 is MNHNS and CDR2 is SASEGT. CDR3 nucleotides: TGTGCCAGCAGTAGGGACTACACTAGCACAGATACGCAGTATTTT. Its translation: CASSRDYTSTDTQYF.

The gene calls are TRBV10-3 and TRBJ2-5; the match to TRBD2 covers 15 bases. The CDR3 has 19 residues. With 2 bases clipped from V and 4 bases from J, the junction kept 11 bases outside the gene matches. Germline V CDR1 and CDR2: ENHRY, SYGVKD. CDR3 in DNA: TGTGCCATCAGTGAGCCAGGACTAGCGGGAGGGCCGGGTTTAGAGACCCAGTACTTC. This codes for CAISEPGLAGGPGLETQYF.

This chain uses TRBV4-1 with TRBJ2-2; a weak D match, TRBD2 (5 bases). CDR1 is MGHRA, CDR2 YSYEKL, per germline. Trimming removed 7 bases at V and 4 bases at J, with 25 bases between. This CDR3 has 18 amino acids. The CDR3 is CASTPRWYAAAGTGELFF. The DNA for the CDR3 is TGCGCCAGCACCCCAAGATGGTACGCCGCCGCGGGCACCGGGGAGCTGTTTTTT.

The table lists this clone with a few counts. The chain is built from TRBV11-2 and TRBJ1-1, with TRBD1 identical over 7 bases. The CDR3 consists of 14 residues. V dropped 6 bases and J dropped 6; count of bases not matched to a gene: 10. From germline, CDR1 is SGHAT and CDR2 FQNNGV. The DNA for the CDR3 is TGTGCCAGCAGGTCCGGACAGGTTATTGCTGAAGCTTTCTTT. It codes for CASRSGQVIAEAFF.

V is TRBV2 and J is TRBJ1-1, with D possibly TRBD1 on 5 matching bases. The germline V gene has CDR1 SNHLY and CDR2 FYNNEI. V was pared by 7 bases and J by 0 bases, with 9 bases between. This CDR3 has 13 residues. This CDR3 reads CASNPGMNTEAFF. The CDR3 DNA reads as TGTGCCAGCAACCCAGGGATGAACACTGAAGCTTTCTTT.

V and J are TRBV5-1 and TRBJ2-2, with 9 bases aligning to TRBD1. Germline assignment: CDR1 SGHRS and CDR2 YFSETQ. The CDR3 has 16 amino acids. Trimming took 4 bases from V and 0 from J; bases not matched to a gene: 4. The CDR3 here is CASSRRQGANTGELFF. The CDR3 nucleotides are TGCGCCAGCAGCAGGAGACAGGGGGCGAACACCGGGGAGCTGTTTTTT.

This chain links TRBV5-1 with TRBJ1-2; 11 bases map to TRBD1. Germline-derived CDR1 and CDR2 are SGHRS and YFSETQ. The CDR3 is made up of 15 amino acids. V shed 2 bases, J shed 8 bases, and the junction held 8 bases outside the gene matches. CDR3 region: CASSFDGQGAQGYTF. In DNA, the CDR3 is TGCGCCAGCAGCTTCGACGGACAGGGGGCGCAGGGCTACACCTTC.

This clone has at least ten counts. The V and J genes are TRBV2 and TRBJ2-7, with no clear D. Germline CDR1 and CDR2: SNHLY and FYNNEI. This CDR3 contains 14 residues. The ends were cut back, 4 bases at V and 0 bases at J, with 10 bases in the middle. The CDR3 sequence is CASSVDVSSYEQYF. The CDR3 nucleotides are TGTGCCAGCAGTGTAGATGTGAGCTCCTACGAGCAGTACTTC.

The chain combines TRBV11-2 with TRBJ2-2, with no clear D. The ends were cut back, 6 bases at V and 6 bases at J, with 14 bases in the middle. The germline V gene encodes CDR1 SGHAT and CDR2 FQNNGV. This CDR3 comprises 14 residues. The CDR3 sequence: CASRLNSPAGELFF. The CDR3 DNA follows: TGTGCCAGCAGGTTGAACAGCCCAGCCGGGGAGCTGTTTTTT. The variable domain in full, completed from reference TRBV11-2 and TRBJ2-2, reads EAGVAQSPRYKIIEKRQSVAFWCNPISGHATLYWYQQILGQGPKLLIQFQNNGVVDDSQLPKDRFSAERLKGVDSTLKIQPAKLEDSAVYLCASRLNSPAGELFFGEGSRLTVL.

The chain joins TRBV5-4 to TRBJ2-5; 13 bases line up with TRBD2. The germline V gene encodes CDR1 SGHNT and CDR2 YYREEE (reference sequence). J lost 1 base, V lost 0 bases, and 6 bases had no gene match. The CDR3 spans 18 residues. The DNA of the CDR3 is TGTGCCAGCAGCTTGGGACTAGCGGGAGGTCCGTTCCAAGAGACCCAGTACTTC. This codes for CASSLGLAGGPFQETQYF.

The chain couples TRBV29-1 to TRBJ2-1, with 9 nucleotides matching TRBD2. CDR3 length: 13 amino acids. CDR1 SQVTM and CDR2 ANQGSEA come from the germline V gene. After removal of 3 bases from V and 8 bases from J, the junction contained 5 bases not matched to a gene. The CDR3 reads CSVEGLARYEQFF. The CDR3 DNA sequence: TGCAGCGTTGAGGGACTAGCAAGGTATGAGCAGTTCTTC.

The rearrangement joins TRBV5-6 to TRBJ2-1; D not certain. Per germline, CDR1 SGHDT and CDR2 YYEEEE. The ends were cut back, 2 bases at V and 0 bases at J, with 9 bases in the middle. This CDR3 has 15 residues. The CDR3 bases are TGTGCCAGCAGCTTTGGTACTTCCTCCTACAATGAGCAGTTCTTC. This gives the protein CASSFGTSSYNEQFF.

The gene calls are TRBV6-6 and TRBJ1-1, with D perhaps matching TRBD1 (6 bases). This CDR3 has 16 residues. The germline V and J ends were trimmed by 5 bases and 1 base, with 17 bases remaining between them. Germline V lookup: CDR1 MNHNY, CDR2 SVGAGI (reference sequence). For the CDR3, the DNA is TGTGCCAGCAGTAGCCAAGGGGGAGGGGCGAACACTGAAGCTTTCTTT. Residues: CASSSQGGGANTEAFF.

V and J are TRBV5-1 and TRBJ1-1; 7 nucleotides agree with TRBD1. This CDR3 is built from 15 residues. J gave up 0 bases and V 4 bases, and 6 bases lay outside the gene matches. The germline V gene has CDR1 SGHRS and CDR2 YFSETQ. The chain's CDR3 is CASSPDRALNTEAFF. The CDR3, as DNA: TGCGCCAGCAGCCCAGACAGGGCCCTGAACACTGAAGCTTTCTTT.

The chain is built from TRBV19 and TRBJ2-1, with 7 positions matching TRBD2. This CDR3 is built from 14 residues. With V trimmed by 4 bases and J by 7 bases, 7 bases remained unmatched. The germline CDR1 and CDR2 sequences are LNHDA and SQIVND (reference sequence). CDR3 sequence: CASSTAGVINEQFF. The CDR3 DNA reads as TGTGCCAGTAGTACTGCGGGAGTTATAAATGAGCAGTTCTTC.